These 17 T cell receptor beta chains share one sample of origin, sequenced in a study of blood T cell repertoires in COVID-19. Sequenced by immunoSEQ multiplex PCR; TCRdb stores in-frame clones only, minus some. The sample holds roughly 160,000 clones, more than 70% seen once. The specimen was peripheral blood. These TCRs come from a man aged 50-59 years who had recovered from COVID-19.

This chain uses TRBV5-1 with TRBJ1-1, with D perhaps TRBD1 (6 bases). The V gene's germline CDR1 is SGHRS and CDR2 YFSETQ. The CDR3 covers 18 residues. V lost 0 bases and J 3 bases, leaving 21 bases between the germline ends. CDR3 nucleotides: TGCGCCAGCAGCTTGGCCGTCAGAACAGGGTATAAGGACACTGAAGCTTTCTTT. It specifies CASSLAVRTGYKDTEAFF.

This sequence joins TRBV6-5 and TRBJ1-5; tentative D call: TRBD1 (6 bases). Germline V gene data show CDR1 as MNHEY and CDR2 as SVGAGI. This CDR3 spans 12 amino acids. V shed 8 bases and J shed 7 bases, with 12 bases lying between them. The CDR3 reads CASDWGGQPQHF. In nucleotides, the CDR3 is TGTGCCAGCGACTGGGGGGGCCAGCCCCAGCATTTT.

The V gene is TRBV6-1, the J gene TRBJ2-6, with TRBD2 matching 11 bases. Germline V CDR1 and CDR2: MNHNS, SASEGT. The V segment lost 3 bases and the J segment 0 bases; nucleotides outside the gene matches: 4. There are 18 residues in the CDR3. CDR3 DNA: TGTGCCAGCAGTGATCTAGCGGGAGGCTCCTCTGGGGCCAACGTCCTGACTTTC. Amino acid sequence: CASSDLAGGSSGANVLTF.

The gene calls are TRBV6-2 or TRBV6-3 and TRBJ2-1; TRBD2 matches 9 bases. The V gene end was trimmed by 0 bases and the J gene end by 1 base; junction bases not matched to a gene: 7. The germline gives CDR1 MNHEY, CDR2 SVGEGT. This CDR3 is 18 amino acids long. The CDR3 here is CASSYSTLAGLSYNEQFF. The CDR3, as DNA: TGTGCCAGCAGTTACTCGACCCTAGCGGGACTTTCCTACAATGAGCAGTTCTTC.

The chain has TRBV5-8 and TRBJ1-2; D call uncertain. CDR1 SGHTS and CDR2 YDEGEE come from the germline V gene. V gave up 4 bases and J gave up 4 bases, with 8 bases separating them. The CDR3 length is 12 residues. The CDR3 nucleotides are TGTGCCAGCAGCCCTCGGTCCTATGGCTACACCTTC. Translated, it gives CASSPRSYGYTF.

The rearrangement links TRBV5-1 to TRBJ2-6; 7 bases match TRBD2. The CDR3 is made up of 16 amino acids. J lost 3 bases, V lost 5 bases, and 8 bases had no gene match. The germline V gene encodes CDR1 SGHRS and CDR2 YFSETQ. CDR3 coding DNA: TGCGCCAGCAGACTGACCGGGGGGAGTGGGGCCAACGTCCTGACTTTC. Encoded protein: CASRLTGGSGANVLTF.

The chain couples TRBV10-3 to TRBJ2-2, with D maybe TRBD2 (6 bases). The CDR3 has 15 amino acids. Germline V CDR1 and CDR2: ENHRY, SYGVKD. V shed 6 bases and J shed 1 base, with 12 bases lying between them. The DNA for the CDR3 is TGTGCCATCAGGAAGGGACTTGAGAACACCGGGGAGCTGTTTTTT. Translation: CAIRKGLENTGELFF.

V gene TRBV5-1 combines with J gene TRBJ1-1; 8 bases agree with TRBD1. Germline assignment: CDR1 SGHRS and CDR2 YFSETQ. The CDR3 has 16 amino acids. The V and J ends lost 4 bases and 1 base, in that order; junction bases with no gene match: 9. This chain's CDR3 is CASSKRFDRGNTEAFF. The CDR3 bases are TGCGCCAGCAGCAAGAGATTTGACAGGGGGAACACTGAAGCTTTCTTT.

This clone was observed a handful of times. The chain recombines TRBV5-1 with TRBJ2-5; 11 nucleotides align to TRBD2. Germline V gene sequence: CDR1 SGHRS, CDR2 YFSETQ. V lost 4 bases, J lost 4 bases, and 6 bases stayed unmatched. This CDR3 region has 15 residues. The CDR3 bases are TGCGCCAGCAGCGTAGCGGGGGGGCCAGGAGAGACCCAGTACTTC. Protein sequence: CASSVAGGPGETQYF. The full variable domain, in which reference TRBV5-1 and TRBJ2-5 provide the parts outside the CDR3, is KAGVTQTPRYLIKTRGQQVTLSCSPISGHRSVSWYQQTPGQGLQFLFEYFSETQRNKGNFPGRFSGRQFSNSRSEMNVSTLELGDSALYLCASSVAGGPGETQYFGPGTRLLVL.

This clone was picked up one time. V usage is TRBV27 and J usage is TRBJ2-3, with 7 bases fitting TRBD2. V shed 9 bases and J 4 bases; nucleotides not matched to a gene: 16. CDR3 length: 16 residues. CDR1 and CDR2 (germline): MNHEY, SMNVEV (reference sequence). CDR3 protein: CASDAVMRERADTQYF. CDR3 sequence (DNA): TGTGCCAGTGATGCTGTAATGCGGGAGAGGGCAGATACGCAGTATTTT.

J is TRBJ2-1 and V is TRBV29-1; D might be TRBD2 (5 bases). CDR1 and CDR2 from the germline V gene are SQVTM and ANQGSEA. Trimming pared 0 bases from V and 0 bases from J, leaving 12 bases between. The CDR3 covers 16 residues. Here the CDR3 DNA reads TGCAGCGTTGAAGAACGTGAGGGAAGCTCCTACAATGAGCAGTTCTTC. Encoded protein: CSVEEREGSSYNEQFF.

The genes are TRBV28 and TRBJ1-1; no definite D call. CDR3 length: 14 amino acids. Trimming took off 4 bases at V and 1 base at J, with 10 bases between the two ends. The V gene's germline CDR1 is MDHEN and CDR2 SYDVKM. CDR3 in amino acids: CASSSSAGNTEAFF. In DNA form, the CDR3 reads TGTGCCAGCAGTTCCTCCGCGGGGAACACTGAAGCTTTCTTT.

The CDR3 DNA follows: TGTGCCAGCAGCTTCCCCACAGGGCCCATCTACGAGCAGTACTTC. This encodes CASSFPTGPIYEQYF. This sequence joins TRBV7-2 and TRBJ2-7, with D perhaps matching TRBD1 (6 bases). In germline, CDR1 is SGHTA, CDR2 FQGNSA. V shed 3 bases and J shed 3 bases, with 15 bases lying between them. This CDR3 has 15 amino acids.

The table lists this clone with a few counts. This chain connects TRBV9 to TRBJ1-1, with D tentatively TRBD1 (6 bases). Germline V gives CDR1 SGDLS, CDR2 YYNGEE. V was trimmed by 0 bases and J by 4 bases, leaving 13 bases between them. The CDR3 is 15 residues long. CDR3 sequence: CASSVEGEGVTEAFF. CDR3 DNA sequence: TGTGCCAGCAGCGTAGAGGGGGAAGGGGTCACTGAAGCTTTCTTT. Filled out from reference TRBV9 and TRBJ1-1, the complete variable domain reads DSGVTQTPKHLITATGQRVTLRCSPRSGDLSVYWYQQSLDQGLQFLIQYYNGEERAKGNILERFSAQQFPDLHSELNLSSLELGDSALYFCASSVEGEGVTEAFFGQGTRLTVV.

The rearrangement uses TRBV4-2 and TRBJ2-3; TRBD1 aligns across 8 bases. Germline CDR1 LGHNA, CDR2 YNFKEQ. This CDR3 is built from 17 residues. With 0 bases clipped from V and 2 bases from J, the junction kept 7 bases outside the gene matches. The CDR3 region has the DNA TGTGCCAGCAGCCAAGATGTAGCAGGGGGCTTCACAGATACGCAGTATTTT. As protein: CASSQDVAGGFTDTQYF.

V and J are TRBV5-1 and TRBJ2-1; the D gene is possibly TRBD1 (5 bases). CDR3 size: 14 residues. Germline V gene sequence: CDR1 SGHRS, CDR2 YFSETQ. The V end lost 0 bases, the J end lost 8 bases, and 12 bases lay between the germline ends. The DNA for the CDR3 is TGCGCCAGCAGCTTGGATAGGGGAAACTATGAGCAGTTCTTC. This gives the protein CASSLDRGNYEQFF.

The V and J genes are TRBV7-9 and TRBJ2-5, with 8 bases identical to TRBD1. The germline V gene has CDR1 SEHNR and CDR2 FQNEAQ (reference sequence). The CDR3 is 15 amino acids. V shed 5 bases, J shed 4 bases, and the junction held 9 bases outside the gene matches. The CDR3 sequence is CASSTGQGLLETQYF. DNA for the CDR3: TGTGCCAGCAGCACCGGACAGGGATTGCTAGAGACCCAGTACTTC.